What follows describes a single T cell receptor beta chain. Which antigen it targets is not known. No clone much larger than this one lies a single base away; base qualities are absent. The cohort was made up of about 670 healthy bone marrow donors. All cohort members were sampled while nominally healthy, although unrecorded immune exposures were likely present. The donor was CMV seronegative and was included in the group of several hundred seronegative cohort members. A peripheral blood sample was provided by each donor, and peripheral blood mononuclear cells were used for TCR beta sequencing. Genomic DNA extraction from the blood cell samples was performed with the Qiagen DNeasy Blood Extraction Kit. The CDR3 covers 18 residues, taking in both the cysteine and the phenylalanine. Left in the record is the CDR3 DNA by itself, 54 bases read in frame from the first base. From the germline V gene, CDR1 is MDHEN and CDR2 is SYDVKM. V is pruned by 6 bases and J by 0 bases, leaving 12 bases of the junction without a gene match.

These data originate in a study of cytomegalovirus exposure and HLA in healthy donors (dated by TCRdb to about 2017). About the investigation overall: According to an earlier analysis of around 600 of the donors, 200 million or so T cells yielded 117 million unique TCR beta sequences and about 280 Gb of sequence data. An early release that covered fewer than 800 HLA-typed donors contained approximately 300 gigabases of sequencing data and 70 million to 100 million unique TCR sequences. Of the approximately 400 genotyped donors, over 65% fell in the genetic ancestry cluster associated with self-reported Caucasian donors. The study was designed to test whether signatures of past pathogen exposure could be identified by cataloging public T cell receptors. The T cell repertoires of several hundred subjects were profiled by immunosequencing and related to cytomegalovirus serostatus. Along with the roughly 610-subject first cohort, a separate validation cohort of roughly 110 different subjects was used. To predict cytomegalovirus infection status, the study combined high-throughput TCR immunosequencing, statistical association of individual TCRs with disease status, and machine learning. In a later analysis, previously published TCR beta repertoires from some 640 donors were re-analyzed and high-resolution HLA genotyping was added so that TCR occurrence patterns could be studied. In the later analysis, no new phenotypic data were used to find candidate immune exposures; instead, reliance was placed on TCR beta sequences and their occurrence across donors. An earlier analysis of approximately 630 of the donors applied high-throughput TCR beta sequencing to assess whether each TCR beta V gene segment acted as functional or pseudogenic. Donor age, sex, ethnicity and CMV serostatus were compiled together with the repertoire data. A later genetic analysis used genome-wide SNP genotypes for 398 of the 666 donors, treating that subset as a discovery cohort. All discovery cohort repertoires had been generated on a single sequencing platform. HLA typing included class I and class II loci at four-digit resolution. The number of donors typed differed by locus, with about 629-630 for A, B, C, DRB1 and DQB1, around 560 for DQA1, about 610 for DPA1, and some 440 for DPB1. Because of strong linkage in the cohort, four or five DR-DQ haplotypes were treated as single units for association and clustering. Among around 400 genotyped donors of the cohort, an average of around 240,000 unique TCR beta nucleotide sequences was sequenced per donor, of which 15% to 20% were non-productive. The paper's findings and limits, for the study overall: Compared with the roughly 720-donor mean, donors in an Asian-associated ancestry cluster had fewer N-insertions in productive TCRs, according to a later genetic analysis. A further reported finding was that TCR beta sequences accurately predicted the HLA-A and HLA-B alleles for most subjects in the first cohort. According to a later analysis, parvovirus B19, influenza, CMV and Epstein-Barr virus appeared linked to several top co-occurrence clusters. The study gave a list of about 150 TCR beta chains associated with cytomegalovirus. Correlated functional status among segregating V segments might be attributable to linkage disequilibrium, but an unknown experimental factor could not be ruled out. At a false discovery rate of 0.05, a later analysis linked around 15,000 TCR beta sequences to specific HLA alleles. Some IMGT-functional V segments, including TRBV6-2 and TRBV6-3, could not be distinguished by the 87-base-pair reads and were therefore excluded. In both the original and validation cohorts, the classifier was reported to diagnose cytomegalovirus status with high specificity and sensitivity. Across donors, most TCR sequences were observed very rarely, whereas some public TCRs were present in many individuals. According to the authors, the approach could potentially be generalized to other disease states and immunological phenotypes. The presence/absence analyses assumed that sequencing depth was roughly uniform across donors, and that assumption may not be true. A later analysis found that HLA-associated TCR beta chains were more clonally expanded and had lower generation probabilities than equally common non-associated chains. Assigning TCR associations to individual alleles was difficult when HLA alleles, especially DR and DQ, strongly co-occurred. Because counts were too low, 15 to 20 rarely observed V segments, including chromosome 9 orphons, were excluded from the earlier analysis of some 590 of the donors. For the cohort, immune exposure information was limited to CMV serostatus. In vitro tests confirmed that a few of the cytomegalovirus-associated TCR beta chains recognize cytomegalovirus antigens. According to a later analysis, TCR association rates differed among HLA loci, with DRB1 alleles showing the most associated TCRs and HLA-C alleles showing the fewest. The cohort was sequenced for TCR beta chains only, and without alpha or paired-chain data the features that could be detected were limited. V-gene and J-gene trimming of TCR beta chains was associated with a missense DCLRE1C variant in a later genetic analysis, and the association was replicated in an independent cohort. Because some donors lacked HLA typing at each locus, the association tests relied only on the typed subset. A later analysis found that most CMV-associated TCR beta chains appeared HLA-restricted, with HLA associations seemingly driven largely by CMV exposure. A cluster of highly shared sequence variants was judged likely to represent a technical artifact of the sequencing pipeline. Broadly in line with IMGT annotations, most TCR beta V segments showed up in productive rearrangements about 87% or about 30% of the time in an earlier analysis of 450 to 750 of the donors.

The receptor library was made with the immunoSEQ multiplex PCR assay. For the multiplex PCR, a mixture combining 60 forward primers for TCR Vbeta segments and 13 reverse primers for TCR Jbeta segments was used. A multiplex PCR assay on genomic DNA amplified the CDR3 region of rearranged TCR beta genes. The Illumina HiSeq System was used to sequence the amplified TCR beta libraries as 87-base-pair reads. On the authors' methods: Across the 600 to 700 repertoires, a later analysis counted tens of millions of unique TCR beta chains, some 11 million of which were shared by at least two donors. To remove PCR and sequencing errors, raw reads were error-corrected and collapsed into unique sequences using a nearest-neighbor algorithm that merged closely related sequences. CDR3 sequences were aligned to IMGT reference sequences to assign V, D and J gene segments. Each retained sequence needed at least a six-nucleotide match to both a V gene segment and a J gene segment. A rearrangement was called productive if the CDR3 had no stop codons and remained in frame with V and J, and every other rearrangement was called non-productive. Following IMGT convention, CDR3 was defined as the stretch from the second conserved V-encoded cysteine to the conserved J-encoded phenylalanine. The earlier analysis of 587 of the donors excluded any sequence lacking an unambiguous match to a single V gene segment. An earlier analysis of a few hundred of the donors called V segments functional above 56.7% productive rearrangements and segregating when the between-donor standard deviation exceeded 5%. To diagnose cytomegalovirus status from the catalog of TCR beta chain sequences, a statistical classification framework was built. In a later analysis, V and J genes were assigned by comparing TCR nucleotide sequences against IMGT/GENE-DB human TR gene sequences. The TCRdist pipeline was used in a later analysis to assign CDR3 sequences and most-parsimonious VDJ recombination scenarios. A later analysis defined each TCR beta chain by its CDR3 amino acid sequence plus V-gene family, and excluded reads lacking a unique V-gene family. To address suspected cross-contamination and a sequencing artifact, a later analysis removed a few hundred highly shared, low-generation-probability nucleotide sequences. A later analysis calculated a clonal expansion index for each public chain from normalized within-repertoire ranks of inferred template counts. A later analysis computed generation probabilities with a VDJ recombination model fitted to out-of-frame rearrangements, and checked the results against IGoR. A later analysis scored TCR-TCR, TCR-HLA and TCR-CMV co-occurrence with hypergeometric tests, applying a repertoire-size bias correction to TCR pairs. In a later analysis, false discovery rates were estimated by permuting HLA or CMV assignments 20 times. In a later analysis, co-occurring TCRs were grouped with DBSCAN, and TCRdist sequence similarity was added when clustering was performed within HLA-allele-positive subsets. Co-occurrence clustering excluded repertoires with fewer than 30,000 or more than 120,000 public chains, plus five with anomalous nucleotide sharing. This immuneACCESS table, as held by TCRdb, lists in-frame sequences with V and J called but not all clones. Of the missing ones, under half trace to an unresolved V gene in checked studies; the others have no known cause. D and trimming were read from the DNA, whereas the V and J calls and clone size are those reported in that table. The sample table lists under 250,000 clones, just over 75% of them with a count of one. The ten largest clones take up 0.63% of the sample.

The rearranged segments are TRBV28 and TRBJ2-7, and TRBD2 matches 12 of the central bases. Sample: PBMCs. The clonotype comes from a man aged 18 to 30 in good health and CMV-seronegative. CDR3 region: CASSYERTSGIISYEQYF. The DNA sequence is TGTGCCAGCAGCTACGAAAGGACTAGCGGGATCATCTCCTACGAGCAGTACTTC.